This T cell receptor (beta chain) is drawn from a study of cytomegalovirus exposure and HLA in healthy donors. Findings and caveats of the study: A later analysis revealed that TCR association rates differed between HLA loci, peaking at DRB1 and bottoming out at HLA-C. Overall, about 160 TCR beta chains were annotated as cytomegalovirus-associated. Within the data, a cluster of highly shared sequence variants was likely a sequencing artifact.

Donors in the study were healthy people who gave bone marrow. Use of 60 Vbeta and 13 Jbeta primers characterized the PCR. Profiled with immunoSEQ multiplex PCR; TCRdb holds only in-frame clones, not every one. Counted here are 150,000 or so clones, about 83% occurring once; the ten biggest clones make up approximately 4%. This CDR3 contains 14 residues. Germline lookup yields CDR1 SNHLY and CDR2 FYNNEI. The V and J ends lost 6 bases and 5 bases, in that order; junction bases with no gene match: 9. The sample holds a few counts of this clone. Its antigen remains unknown. J is TRBJ1-2 and V is TRBV2; TRBD1 matches 7 bases. The receptor's source is a woman aged 40-49 years in good health and CMV-seronegative. Material: PBMCs. CDR3 DNA: TGTGCCAGCAGCGAGGGACAGTTCGCTTATGGCTACACCTTC. It codes for CASSEGQFAYGYTF.